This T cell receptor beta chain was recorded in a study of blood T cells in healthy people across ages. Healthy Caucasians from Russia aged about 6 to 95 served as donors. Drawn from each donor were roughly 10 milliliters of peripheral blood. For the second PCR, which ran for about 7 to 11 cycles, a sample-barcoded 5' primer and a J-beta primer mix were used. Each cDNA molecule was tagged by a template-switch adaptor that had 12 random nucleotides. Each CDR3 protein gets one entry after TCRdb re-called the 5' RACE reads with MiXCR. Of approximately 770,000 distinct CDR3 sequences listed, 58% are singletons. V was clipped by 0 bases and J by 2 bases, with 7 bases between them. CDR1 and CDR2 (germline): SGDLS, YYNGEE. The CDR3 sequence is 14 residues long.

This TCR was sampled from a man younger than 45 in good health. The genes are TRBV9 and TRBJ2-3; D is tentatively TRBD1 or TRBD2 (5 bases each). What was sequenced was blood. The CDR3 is CASSVDGTTDTQYF. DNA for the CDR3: TGTGCCAGCAGCGTAGACGGGACCACAGATACGCAGTATTTT.